The following is a T cell receptor beta chain sequence with its context. Its antigen is currently unknown. V was cut by 3 bases and J by 5 bases, with 13 bases left in between. The CDR3 has 14 amino acids. The germline gives CDR1 WSHSY, CDR2 SAAADI. Libraries were prepared by immunoSEQ multiplex PCR; TCRdb keeps only in-frame clonotypes and omits some of them. The sample lists 84,000 or so clones, roughly 73% occurring once. This sample is part of a study of vaccination effects on CD4 cells after COVID-19. Study at large: The second dose preceded post-vaccine samples by a median of 72 days. General study points: Clones arising from infection and from vaccination showed marked clonal contraction late after vaccination.

Expansion of antigen-specific CD4+ T cells with viral peptide pools was carried out by the ViraFEST assay before sequencing. Isolation of CD4+ T cells took place after approximately 10 days of culture. Everyone in the study got two shots of either the BNT162b2 or mRNA-1273 vaccine. Culturing of around 2 million PBMC per well took place with roughly 9.4 IU/ml IL-2 and about 9.3 ug/ml peptides. Days 3 and 7 were when half the medium was replaced with IL-2 medium. This TCR was sampled from a human donor who received a COVID-19 vaccine. V is TRBV10-2 and J is TRBJ1-1, with D possibly TRBD1 on 6 matching bases. The source was CD4+ T cells from PBMCs cultured with HCoV-OC43 spike peptides, collected after COVID-19 vaccination. Subset denoted: HCoV-OC43 spike overlapping peptide pool stimulation. The CDR3 is CASSDVTGMTEAFF. The CDR3 DNA is TGCGCCAGCAGTGACGTGACAGGAATGACTGAAGCTTTCTTT.